The entry below gives a single TCR beta chain sequence along with its context. The authors' processing: Estimation of nucleated cell counts was performed using reference gene primer amplification. Assay: immunoSEQ multiplex PCR; the TCRdb copy retains only in-frame clones and omits some. Clone size and the V and J calls come from that table; the DNA yielded D and trimming. The profile covers 200,000 to 250,000 clones, with roughly nine tenths appearing a single time and 1.9% taken by the ten largest. These data come from a study of blood T cell repertoires in COVID-19. Across the whole study: The United States, Italy and Spain supplied acute and convalescent COVID-19 samples. In each case, the material was cDNA or gDNA derived from T cells, B-cell-depleted T cells, or PBMCs.

The junction had 11 bases not matched to a gene; V was cut back by 3 bases and J by 2 bases. CDR1 and CDR2 (germline): KGHSH, LQKENI. The length of the CDR3 is 17 residues. Material for sequencing was peripheral blood. The sequence was obtained from a man in his forties or fifties with active or convalescent COVID-19. The V gene is TRBV18, the J gene TRBJ2-3; 7 bases are shared with TRBD2. The CDR3 reads CASSPWPISGSTDTQYF. The CDR3 DNA follows: TGTGCCAGCTCACCGTGGCCCATTAGCGGGTCCACAGATACGCAGTATTTT.